The 9 T cell receptor beta chains in this list originate from one sample, sequenced in a study of blood T cell repertoires in COVID-19. Sequencing used immunoSEQ multiplex PCR; TCRdb keeps in-frame clones, though not all of them. The sample has 75,000 to 100,000 clones, roughly 86% seen once. Input material: peripheral blood. These receptors all come from a man aged 70-80 years with acute or convalescent COVID-19.

The rearrangement joins TRBV5-1 to TRBJ1-1; 9 bases are a match to TRBD1. Trimming cost V 4 bases and J 1 base; bases outside gene matches: 2. CDR1 is SGHRS and CDR2 is YFSETQ in the germline V gene. The CDR3 has 14 amino acids. The CDR3 protein is CASSRGQGNTEAFF. The CDR3, as DNA: TGCGCCAGCAGCCGGGGACAGGGGAACACTGAAGCTTTCTTT.

The chain is built from TRBV2 and TRBJ1-1, with 8 bases aligning to TRBD1. CDR3 length equals 14 residues. Germline V gives CDR1 SNHLY, CDR2 FYNNEI. The junction had 5 bases not matched to a gene; V was cut back by 5 bases and J by 3 bases. The CDR3 nucleotides read TGTGCCAGCAGTTCGGACAGGGCCGACACTGAAGCTTTCTTT. It yields the protein CASSSDRADTEAFF.

The V call is TRBV6-5, the J call TRBJ2-7; D perhaps matches TRBD1 (5 bases). The V gene lost 4 bases and the J gene lost 5 bases, with 15 bases spanning the gap. This CDR3 region has 14 residues. Germline CDR1 is MNHEY and CDR2 is SVGAGI. The CDR3 DNA sequence: TGTGCCAGCAGTTTAGACTTTACAGGAGACGAGCAGTACTTC. It codes for CASSLDFTGDEQYF.

This chain joins TRBV5-6 and TRBJ1-2, with TRBD1 matching over 7 bases. This CDR3 has 13 amino acids. V gave up 4 bases and J gave up 5 bases; unmatched junction bases: 5. The germline gives CDR1 SGHDT, CDR2 YYEEEE. The CDR3 DNA reads TGTGCCAGCAGCGCGGGGACAGCTTATGGCTACACCTTC. Protein product: CASSAGTAYGYTF.

The chain is built from TRBV27 and TRBJ2-7; TRBD2 matches at 12 bases. Germline loops: CDR1 MNHEY, CDR2 SMNVEV (reference sequence). Germline trimming cut 6 bases from V and 1 base from J; bases unmatched to any gene: 4. This CDR3 spans 15 amino acids. CDR3 coding DNA: TGTGCCAGCAGGTACGGGACTAGCGGGTCCTACGAGCAGTACTTC. It translates to CASRYGTSGSYEQYF.

The gene calls are TRBV5-4 and TRBJ2-7; TRBD2 matches 8 bases. The CDR3 sequence is 16 residues long. Germline-derived CDR1 and CDR2 are SGHNT and YYREEE (reference sequence). The trim removed 3 bases at V and 0 bases at J, leaving 8 bases unmatched. The chain's CDR3 is CASSSGGTFSSYEQYF. The CDR3 DNA reads as TGTGCCAGCAGCTCGGGGGGGACCTTTAGCTCCTACGAGCAGTACTTC.

This sequence joins TRBV7-9 and TRBJ2-7, with TRBD2 matching over 9 bases. The CDR3 totals 14 residues. CDR1 is SEHNR, CDR2 FQNEAQ, per germline (reference sequence). J lost 6 bases, V lost 3 bases, and 6 bases had no gene match. The CDR3: CASSFSGGGTEQYF. The CDR3 region has the DNA TGTGCCAGCAGCTTTAGCGGGGGAGGGACCGAGCAGTACTTC.

Turning to this clone: Other DNA sequences in this specimen translate into the identical CDR3. The chain is built from TRBV7-2 and TRBJ2-3; 13 positions agree with TRBD2. In germline, CDR1 is SGHTA, CDR2 FQGNSA. CDR3 size: 17 residues. V lost 5 bases and J lost 0; bases outside the gene matches: 5. In DNA form, the CDR3 reads TGTGCCAGCAGCCTGGGACTAGCGGGGTTTAGCACAGATACGCAGTATTTT. Translated: CASSLGLAGFSTDTQYF.

The chain employs TRBV23-1 and TRBJ1-1; D is perhaps TRBD1 (6 bases). TRBV23-1 counts as an open reading frame of uncertain function. V shed 6 bases and J shed 0 bases, with 11 bases lying between them. CDR3 length: 14 residues. CDR3 nucleotides: TGCGCCAGCAGGCCATACAGGGTGAACACTGAAGCTTTCTTT. Protein product: CASRPYRVNTEAFF.